These 30 T cell receptor beta chains came from one sample sequenced in a study of T-cell memory formation after mild COVID-19. TCRdb reprocessed the 5' RACE reads via MiXCR and lists one record per CDR3 protein. The data contain 200,000 or so distinct CDR3 sequences, 15% to 20% of them seen just once; the ten biggest clones take up 2.4%. The source material was PBMCs or a T cell subset sorted from them (not recorded which). Receptors originate from an adult woman who had mild COVID-19 (a few samples of this study predate the infection). Cell type and time point are not known.

The chain couples TRBV11-2 to TRBJ2-2, with D possibly matching TRBD1 (6 bases). Germline loops: CDR1 SGHAT, CDR2 FQNNGV. With 6 bases removed from V and 7 bases from J, the gap between germline ends came to 15 bases. The CDR3 extends over 14 amino acids. The CDR3: CASSPRVDSGELFF. The CDR3 nucleotides are TGTGCCAGCAGTCCAAGGGTGGACAGCGGGGAGCTGTTTTTT.

This rearrangement joins TRBV5-1 to TRBJ2-2, with TRBD2 identical over 9 bases. Germline-derived CDR1 and CDR2 are SGHRS and YFSETQ. Trimming at V came to 10 bases and at J to 1 base, leaving 5 bases not matched to a gene. The CDR3 totals 14 residues. CDR3 sequence reads: CAAGGGRNTGELFF. CDR3 sequence (DNA): TGCGCCGCGGGAGGGGGCCGGAACACCGGGGAGCTGTTTTTT.

The table lists this clonotype with a few counts. The chain recombines TRBV29-1 with TRBJ1-1; D gene unclear. This CDR3 region has 13 residues. V dropped 4 bases and J dropped 0 bases, with 9 bases sitting between them. CDR1 is SQVTM, CDR2 ANQGSEA, per germline. CDR3: CSVAGNMNTEAFF. CDR3 nucleotide sequence: TGCAGCGTTGCGGGAAACATGAACACTGAAGCTTTCTTT.

The sample holds a few counts of this clonotype. This chain joins TRBV7-8 and TRBJ2-1; 8 nucleotides line up with TRBD2. The germline V gene has CDR1 SGHVS and CDR2 FQNEAQ. The CDR3 length is 15 residues. After removal of 5 bases from V and 7 bases from J, the junction contained 10 bases not matched to a gene. CDR3 residues: CASSLTGGPWNEQFF. DNA of the CDR3: TGTGCCAGCAGCCTTACGGGGGGGCCATGGAATGAGCAGTTCTTC.

The sample holds a few counts of this clonotype. This CDR3 is CASSLLSGNSYNEQFF. CDR3 sequence (DNA): TGTGCCAGCAGCCTCCTTAGCGGCAACTCCTACAATGAGCAGTTCTTC. This chain links TRBV7-2 with TRBJ2-1; possibly TRBD2 for D (6 bases). The CDR3 has 16 residues. Germline loops: CDR1 SGHTA, CDR2 FQGNSA. V was clipped by 5 bases and J by 0 bases, with 14 bases between them.

The chain joins TRBV12-3 or TRBV12-4 to TRBJ2-5; 7 nucleotides match TRBD1. Trimming at V came to 6 bases and at J to 5 bases, leaving 15 bases not matched to a gene. The length of the CDR3 is 16 residues. Written as DNA, the CDR3 is TGTGCCAGCAGGCTGACCACCAAGGGGGCCGGTGAGACCCAGTACTTC. Translating gives CASRLTTKGAGETQYF.

This clonotype was picked up a small number of times. This rearrangement joins TRBV4-1 to TRBJ1-5, with 7 bases lining up with TRBD1. After removal of 0 bases from V and 5 bases from J, the junction contained 7 bases not matched to a gene. The CDR3 runs to 16 residues. Germline CDR1 is MGHRA and CDR2 is YSYEKL. DNA for the CDR3: TGCGCCAGCAGCCAAGATCCCACAGGGGATTATCAGCCCCAGCATTTT. Its translation: CASSQDPTGDYQPQHF.

This chain connects TRBV19 to TRBJ1-3; TRBD1 is a possible D gene (5 bases). The V gene's germline CDR1 is LNHDA and CDR2 SQIVND (reference sequence). This CDR3 contains 17 residues. With 7 bases removed from V and 0 bases from J, the gap between germline ends came to 19 bases. The CDR3 spells CASTSSLGPNSGNTIYF. The CDR3 nucleotides are TGTGCCAGTACATCTTCTCTGGGGCCAAACTCTGGAAACACCATATATTTT.

The chain recombines TRBV6-5 with TRBJ2-7; TRBD2 matches at 9 bases. There are 16 residues in the CDR3. The V segment lost 6 bases and the J segment 2 bases; nucleotides outside the gene matches: 11. Germline V gene sequence: CDR1 MNHEY, CDR2 SVGAGI. As DNA, the CDR3 is TGTGCCAGCAGCCTCACGGGGACTAGCCCTACCTACGAGCAGTACTTC. This encodes CASSLTGTSPTYEQYF.

This clonotype was observed a handful of times. This chain links TRBV19 with TRBJ1-1; 8 bases agree with TRBD1. CDR3 size: 12 residues. CDR1 LNHDA and CDR2 SQIVND come from the germline V gene (reference sequence). V lost 5 bases, J lost 11 bases, and 7 bases stayed unmatched. CDR3 amino acids: CASSPRTGPAFF. DNA of the CDR3: TGTGCCAGTAGTCCTCGGACAGGGCCCGCTTTCTTT.

This clonotype was detected only a few times. The chain employs TRBV5-1 and TRBJ2-1; the match to TRBD2 covers 12 bases. Germline-derived CDR1 and CDR2 are SGHRS and YFSETQ. V trimming: 1 base; J trimming: 10 bases; junction bases outside the gene matches: 6. The CDR3 covers 15 residues. DNA of the CDR3: TGCGCCAGCAGCTTGATTACTAGCGGGGGGAGGGAGCAGTTCTTC. Its translation: CASSLITSGGREQFF.

J is TRBJ2-5 and V is TRBV3-1, with D hard to call. V was cut by 1 base and J by 3 bases, with 6 bases left in between. Per germline, CDR1 LGHDT and CDR2 YNNKEL (reference sequence). CDR3 length: 13 amino acids. The CDR3 loop is CASSQGVEETQYF. As DNA, the CDR3 is TGTGCCAGCAGCCAAGGGGTCGAAGAGACCCAGTACTTC.

The chain is built from TRBV6-5 and TRBJ1-1; D remains ambiguous. Germline lookup yields CDR1 MNHEY and CDR2 SVGAGI. Deletions cut 6 bases from V and 4 bases from J, with 15 bases between. This CDR3 region has 14 residues. The CDR3 DNA reads TGTGCCAGCAGATGGTCGAAGGCCAGCACTGAAGCTTTCTTT. Protein product: CASRWSKASTEAFF.

This clonotype was detected only a few times. The chain has TRBV29-1 and TRBJ1-2; D is possibly TRBD1 (5 bases). The CDR3 is 12 residues long. The germline CDR1 and CDR2 sequences are SQVTM and ANQGSEA. Deletions cut 7 bases from V and 8 bases from J, with 17 bases between. The CDR3 loop reads CSGGGAPEGYTF. The CDR3 coding sequence is TGCAGCGGGGGCGGGGCTCCTGAAGGCTACACCTTC.

Ten or more counts support this clonotype. The chain's CDR3 is CASSFGQGAPYEQYF. CDR3 nucleotides: TGTGCCAGCAGTTTCGGACAGGGTGCCCCCTACGAGCAGTACTTC. The chain carries TRBV12-3 or TRBV12-4 and TRBJ2-7; 8 nucleotides match TRBD1. V was pared by 3 bases and J by 2 bases, with 6 bases of the junction left unmatched. The CDR3 runs to 15 residues.

This chain connects TRBV12-3 or TRBV12-4 to TRBJ1-1; D perhaps matches TRBD1 (6 bases). V dropped 2 bases and J dropped 4 bases, with 8 bases sitting between them. There are 13 residues in the CDR3. The CDR3 DNA follows: TGTGCCAGCAGTTTAATGGGGGCCACTGAAGCTTTCTTT. Encoded protein: CASSLMGATEAFF.

This clonotype was recorded a few times. The rearrangement links TRBV10-3 to TRBJ2-2; 10 bases match TRBD1. Germline CDR1 reads ENHRY; CDR2 reads SYGVKD. V was pared by 7 bases and J by 4 bases, with 9 bases of the junction left unmatched. This CDR3 contains 16 residues. DNA for the CDR3: TGTGCCATCACTCCGGGACAGGGGAGGCGCACCGGGGAGCTGTTTTTT. Residues: CAITPGQGRRTGELFF.

The chain couples TRBV7-7 to TRBJ1-1; weak D call: TRBD1 (6 bases). Germline CDR1 reads SSHAT; CDR2 reads FNYEAQ (reference sequence). This CDR3 has 15 amino acids. Trimming took 2 bases from V and 0 from J, leaving 10 bases between them. In nucleotides, the CDR3 is TGTGCCAGCAGCTTATGGACAGACCTGAACACTGAAGCTTTCTTT. Translating it yields CASSLWTDLNTEAFF.

For this clonotype: Given the absence of the conserved phenylalanine or tryptophan at the CDR3 end, a read error is likely. This rearrangement joins TRBV12-3 or TRBV12-4 to TRBJ1-1; tentatively, D is TRBD1 (5 bases). Trimming took off 5 bases at V and 2 bases at J, with 12 bases between the two ends. The CDR3 spans 14 residues. CDR3 in DNA: TGTGCCAGCAGTCCAGACAGAGGAAACACTGAAGCTTTCTGT. Its translation: CASSPDRGNTEAFC.

This clonotype has only a few counts. The gene calls are TRBV18 and TRBJ2-7, with a possible D match to TRBD1 (5 bases). Trimming took off 1 base at V and 1 base at J, with 11 bases between the two ends. The germline CDR1 and CDR2 sequences are KGHSH and LQKENI. There are 15 residues in the CDR3. This CDR3 reads CASSPRQGFSYEQYF. Written as DNA, the CDR3 is TGTGCCAGCTCACCACGGCAGGGCTTTTCCTACGAGCAGTACTTC. Based on the CDR3 plus reference TRBV18 and TRBJ2-7, the full variable domain is NAGVMQNPRHLVRRRGQEARLRCSPMKGHSHVYWYRQLPEEGLKFMVYLQKENIIDESGMPKERFSAEFPKEGPSILRIQQVVRGDSAAYFCASSPRQGFSYEQYFGPGTRLTVT.

The V call is TRBV18, the J call TRBJ1-1, with 9 bases matching TRBD1. The CDR3 consists of 15 residues. Germline CDR1 reads KGHSH; CDR2 reads LQKENI. V was pared by 3 bases and J by 5 bases, with 7 bases of the junction left unmatched. DNA for the CDR3: TGTGCCAGCTCACCCACAGGGGGCGCGAGTACTGAAGCTTTCTTT. Amino acids: CASSPTGGASTEAFF.

V is TRBV2 and J is TRBJ2-7; TRBD1 matches 7 bases. The germline CDR1 and CDR2 sequences are SNHLY and FYNNEI. The CDR3 consists of 14 residues. V shed 6 bases, J shed 1 base, and the junction held 6 bases outside the gene matches. CDR3 coding DNA: TGTGCCAGCAGGAAGGGACAGCGTTCCTACGAGCAGTACTTC. Translated: CASRKGQRSYEQYF.

This clonotype was recorded many times. The DNA of the CDR3 is TGTGCCAGCAGCCCGGGACAGGGGGTCTACGAGCAGTACTTC. This sequence encodes CASSPGQGVYEQYF. The J gene is TRBJ2-7, the V gene TRBV7-9; 11 nucleotides agree with TRBD1. V lost 5 bases and J lost 3; bases outside the gene matches: 3. Germline loops: CDR1 SEHNR, CDR2 FQNEAQ (reference sequence). The CDR3 has 14 amino acids.

This chain links TRBV20-1 with TRBJ2-1, with 8 bases identical to TRBD2. Germline CDR1 DFQATT, CDR2 SNEGSKA (reference sequence). The CDR3 covers 14 residues. V shed 6 bases and J 12 bases; nucleotides not matched to a gene: 16. The CDR3 coding sequence is TGCAGTGCCCCGACTGGGGCGGGAGGCGGTGGGCAGTTCTTC. Protein product: CSAPTGAGGGGQFF.

Notes on this clonotype: The junction departs from the called germline gene at one end, perhaps through a read error. The rearrangement uses TRBV7-3 and TRBJ2-1; TRBD1 agrees at 10 bases. The CDR3 is made up of 13 amino acids. CDR1 and CDR2 from the germline V gene are SGHTA and FQGTGA. The CDR3 is CASSLTPGQGEIF. The DNA for the CDR3 is TGTGCCAGCAGCTTAACACCCGGACAGGGGGAAATCTTC.

The chain combines TRBV3-1 with TRBJ1-4, with 10 bases aligning to TRBD1. The CDR3 runs 13 residues. The germline CDR1 and CDR2 sequences are LGHDT and YNNKEL (reference sequence). V was clipped by 4 bases and J by 7 bases; unmatched bases: 0. The CDR3 coding sequence is TGTGCCAGCAGCCGGACAGGGGGTGAAAAACTGTTTTTT. Protein: CASSRTGGEKLFF.

This chain uses TRBV9 with TRBJ1-6; 10 nucleotides align to TRBD1. This CDR3 is built from 15 residues. CDR1 is SGDLS and CDR2 is YYNGEE in the germline V gene. V shed 4 bases, J shed 7 bases, and the junction held 5 bases outside the gene matches. The CDR3 reads CASSPRTGGNSPLHF. CDR3 DNA sequence: TGTGCCAGCAGCCCAAGGACAGGGGGGAATTCACCCCTCCACTTT.

The rearrangement uses TRBV5-1 and TRBJ1-2, with 9 bases that match TRBD1. The CDR3 totals 14 residues. The V and J ends lost 4 bases and 4 bases, in that order; junction bases with no gene match: 5. The germline CDR1 and CDR2 sequences are SGHRS and YFSETQ. The chain's CDR3 is CASSVGTGLYGYTF. For the CDR3, the DNA is TGCGCCAGCAGCGTCGGGACAGGGCTCTATGGCTACACCTTC.

This clonotype has a count of ten or more. The rearrangement links TRBV9 to TRBJ1-1; D is unclear. Trimming left V 3 bases short and J 1 base short, with 13 bases between. The germline V gene has CDR1 SGDLS and CDR2 YYNGEE. The CDR3 has 15 amino acids. The CDR3 DNA follows: TGTGCCAGCAGCGCCCTTCAAAGGGCGAACACTGAAGCTTTCTTT. Encoded protein: CASSALQRANTEAFF.

The V and J genes are TRBV11-3 and TRBJ2-1, with a tentative D call TRBD1 (6 bases). The CDR3 is 16 residues long. In germline, CDR1 is SGHNT, CDR2 YENEEA. V was pared by 7 bases and J by 12 bases, with 28 bases between. CDR3 in amino acids: CASNTYGRQASDGQFF. In DNA, the CDR3 is TGTGCCAGCAACACTTACGGTCGACAGGCCTCCGATGGGCAGTTCTTC.